A selection of T cell receptor beta chains follows, all from one sample in a study of T cell responses to AZD1222 COVID-19 vaccine. Profiling relied on immunoSEQ multiplex PCR, and the TCRdb table lists in-frame clones only, not all of them. The data show some 140,000 clones, 85% to 90% seen once. This sample comprised peripheral blood, obtained on day 0 of MenACWY control vaccination. The receptors shown here come from an adult in good health. The CDR3 runs from the conserved cysteine through the conserved F or W. D genes are given only for firm matches. Clone size, where shown, is once, few, many, or a class for clones that have expanded.

V: TRBV5-4
J: TRBJ2-7
size: NA
D: NA
length: 13
CDR3: CASSNPNLYEQYF
DNA: TGTGCCAGCAGCAACCCCAATCTCTACGAGCAGTACTTC

V: TRBV15
J: TRBJ1-2
size: once
D: TRBD1
length: 14
CDR3: CATSERQGNYGYTF
DNA: TGTGCCACCAGCGAACGACAGGGGAACTATGGCTACACCTTC

V: TRBV19
J: TRBJ2-3
size: NA
D: NA
length: 16
CDR3: CASRLLGGANRDTQYF
DNA: TGTGCCAGTAGACTCCTTGGGGGGGCCAATAGGGATACGCAGTATTTT

V: TRBV7-9
J: TRBJ1-1
size: NA
D: NA
length: 14
CDR3: CASSSGPANTEAFF
DNA: TGTGCCAGCAGCTCCGGTCCGGCGAACACTGAAGCTTTCTTT

V: TRBV5-1
J: TRBJ1-1
size: few
D: NA
length: 14
CDR3: CASSLQVDGTEAFF
DNA: TGCGCCAGCAGCTTGCAGGTGGATGGCACTGAAGCTTTCTTT

V: TRBV28
J: TRBJ1-4
size: NA
D: TRBD1
length: 14
CDR3: CASTSGTGHEKLFF
DNA: TGTGCCAGCACCTCCGGGACAGGTCATGAAAAACTGTTTTTT

V: TRBV5-8
J: TRBJ2-3
size: NA
D: TRBD2
length: 15
CDR3: CASSLGTSLTDTQYF
DNA: TGTGCCAGCAGCTTGGGGACTAGTCTCACAGATACGCAGTATTTT

V: TRBV16
J: TRBJ1-1
size: NA
D: NA
length: 12
CDR3: CASSQSGTEAFF
DNA: TGTGCCAGCAGCCAATCGGGGACTGAAGCTTTCTTT

V: TRBV10-2
J: TRBJ2-7
size: NA
D: NA
length: 16
CDR3: CASSDTGGGRSYEQYF
DNA: TGCGCCAGCAGTGACACAGGGGGAGGGCGCTCCTACGAGCAGTACTTC

V: TRBV28
J: TRBJ1-2
size: NA
D: TRBD1
length: 15
CDR3: CASRSSGTGGDGYTF
DNA: TGTGCCAGCAGGTCCTCCGGGACAGGGGGCGACGGCTACACCTTC

V: TRBV19
J: TRBJ2-1
size: NA
D: NA
length: 14
CDR3: CASSDGTSYNEQFF
DNA: TGTGCCAGTAGTGACGGGACTTCATACAATGAGCAGTTCTTC

V: TRBV19
J: TRBJ2-2
size: NA
D: TRBD1
length: 15
CDR3: CAVPKATGKTGELFF
DNA: TGTGCCGTTCCGAAGGCGACAGGGAAGACCGGGGAGCTGTTTTTT

V: TRBV18
J: TRBJ2-1
size: NA
D: NA
length: 15
CDR3: CASTPPSQAPNEQFF
DNA: TGTGCCAGCACACCCCCTAGCCAGGCCCCCAATGAGCAGTTCTTC

V: TRBV6-5
J: TRBJ2-6
size: NA
D: NA
length: 14
CDR3: CASKGSLGANVLTF
DNA: TGTGCCAGCAAAGGTTCTCTTGGGGCCAACGTCCTGACTTTC

V: TRBV25-1
J: TRBJ1-2
size: NA
D: NA
length: 11
CDR3: CASSESVGYTF
DNA: TGTGCCAGCAGTGAATCAGTGGGCTACACCTTC

V: TRBV12-5
J: TRBJ2-5
size: NA
D: NA
length: 14
CDR3: CASGPGLTGETQYF
DNA: TGTGCTAGTGGACCGGGCCTAACGGGAGAGACCCAGTACTTC

V: TRBV20-1
J: TRBJ1-2
size: NA
D: NA
length: 14
CDR3: CSASPGGQNYGYTF
DNA: TGCAGTGCTAGTCCGGGCGGACAGAACTATGGCTACACCTTC

V: TRBV14
J: TRBJ2-1
size: NA
D: NA
length: 15
CDR3: CASSQDQGSYNEQFF
DNA: TGTGCCAGCAGCCAAGACCAGGGGTCTTACAATGAGCAGTTCTTC

V: TRBV18
J: TRBJ2-1
size: NA
D: NA
length: 13
CDR3: CASSPPSHNEQFF
DNA: TGTGCCAGCTCACCACCTAGCCACAATGAGCAGTTCTTC

V: TRBV18
J: TRBJ1-4
size: NA
D: NA
length: 12
CDR3: CASERANEKLFF
DNA: TGTGCCAGTGAAAGGGCTAATGAAAAACTGTTTTTT

V: TRBV7-2
J: TRBJ2-1
size: NA
D: NA
length: 14
CDR3: CASSLGVTYNEQFF
DNA: TGTGCCAGCAGCTTAGGGGTGACCTACAATGAGCAGTTCTTC

V: TRBV29-1
J: TRBJ1-1
size: NA
D: NA
length: 12
CDR3: CSERTEGTEAFF
DNA: TGCAGCGAGCGGACGGAGGGCACTGAAGCTTTCTTT

V: TRBV27
J: TRBJ1-4
size: NA
D: NA
length: 15
CDR3: CASSSRSGAGEKLFF
DNA: TGTGCCAGCAGTTCCCGGAGTGGGGCGGGAGAAAAACTGTTTTTT

V: TRBV10-3
J: TRBJ1-4
size: NA
D: NA
length: 14
CDR3: CATRPGALNEKLFF
DNA: TGTGCCACGCGCCCCGGGGCGTTGAATGAAAAACTGTTTTTT